These 26 T cell receptor beta chains share one sample of origin, sequenced in a study of T cell responses to AZD1222 COVID-19 vaccine. Using immunoSEQ multiplex PCR, the repertoire was profiled, and TCRdb retains in-frame clones only, with some absent. The sample lists about 100,000 clones, less than 90% occurring once. This sample comprised peripheral blood, obtained on day 0 of AZD1222 vaccination. These receptors originate from an adult in good health.

The rearrangement links TRBV3-1 (or the pseudogene TRBV3-2) to TRBJ2-5; TRBD2 might be the D (6 bases). CDR1 and CDR2 (germline): LGHDT, YNNKEL (reference sequence). The CDR3 spans 12 residues. V shed 1 base and J shed 9 bases, with 9 bases lying between them. The CDR3 is CASSQGRGSQYF. CDR3 coding DNA: TGTGCCAGCAGCCAAGGGAGGGGATCCCAGTACTTC.

This chain joins TRBV5-1 and TRBJ2-5; the D is unclear. Germline V gives CDR1 SGHRS, CDR2 YFSETQ. The V end was cut by 4 bases, the J end by 1 base, with 8 bases between. The CDR3 runs 13 residues. CDR3 nucleotide sequence: TGCGCCAGCAGCCCGGCCCTCCAAGAGACCCAGTACTTC. Its protein product is CASSPALQETQYF.

V usage is TRBV15 and J usage is TRBJ1-5, with D unclear. Trimming pared 0 bases from V and 3 bases from J, leaving 9 bases between. The germline V gene encodes CDR1 LNHNV and CDR2 YYDKDF (reference sequence). This CDR3 is built from 15 residues. This CDR3 reads CATSRDPQVNQPQHF. The CDR3 coding sequence is TGTGCCACCAGCAGAGATCCTCAGGTCAATCAGCCCCAGCATTTT.

The chain carries TRBV5-1 and TRBJ1-1, with 7 bases lining up with TRBD1. This CDR3 spans 13 amino acids. CDR1 SGHRS and CDR2 YFSETQ come from the germline V gene. The V gene end was trimmed by 4 bases and the J gene end by 7 bases; junction bases not matched to a gene: 7. CDR3 amino acids: CASSENRGIEAFF. CDR3 nucleotides: TGCGCCAGCAGCGAAAACAGGGGAATTGAAGCTTTCTTT.

V usage is TRBV6-5 and J usage is TRBJ2-3, with 8 positions matching TRBD2. The CDR3 consists of 13 residues. The V segment lost 11 bases and the J segment 2 bases; nucleotides outside the gene matches: 6. Per the germline V gene, CDR1 is MNHEY and CDR2 is SVGAGI. CDR3 sequence: CAGSGAYTDTQYF. The CDR3 nucleotides read TGTGCCGGTAGCGGGGCCTACACAGATACGCAGTATTTT.

The chain has TRBV6-4 and TRBJ1-1; D possibly corresponds to TRBD1 (5 bases). The CDR3 length is 12 residues. Germline V gene sequence: CDR1 MRHNA, CDR2 SNTAGT. Trimming shortened V by 7 bases and J by 5 bases, and 11 bases separated the two germline ends. CDR3 nucleotide sequence: TGTGCCAGCAATTTCAGGGATACTGAAGCTTTCTTT. It encodes CASNFRDTEAFF.

The J gene is TRBJ2-2, the V gene TRBV11-3; 8 bases fit TRBD1. The J segment lost 5 bases and the V segment lost 5 bases, leaving 13 bases of the junction unmatched. Germline CDR1 and CDR2: SGHNT and YENEEA. The length of the CDR3 is 17 residues. CDR3 sequence reads: CASSMSKGTGYTGELFF. CDR3 bases: TGTGCCAGCAGCATGAGCAAAGGGACAGGTTATACCGGGGAGCTGTTTTTT.

J is TRBJ1-4 and V is TRBV7-8; 7 nucleotides agree with TRBD1. This CDR3 spans 14 amino acids. Per germline, CDR1 SGHVS and CDR2 FQNEAQ. The V gene end was trimmed by 4 bases and the J gene end by 10 bases; junction bases not matched to a gene: 9. CDR3 protein: CASSSPDRVRKLFF. Written as DNA, the CDR3 is TGTGCCAGCAGCTCCCCCGACAGGGTTCGAAAACTGTTTTTT.

V and J are TRBV11-2 and TRBJ1-1, with D hard to call. CDR1 is SGHAT, CDR2 FQNNGV, per germline. V lost 5 bases and J 1 base, leaving 11 bases between the germline ends. The CDR3 loop spans 14 amino acids. In DNA form, the CDR3 reads TGTGCCAGCAGCCGCCACAGCGAGAACACTGAAGCTTTCTTT. It encodes CASSRHSENTEAFF.

This clone was observed a single time. This chain joins TRBV28 and TRBJ2-5; D is undetermined. From germline, CDR1 is MDHEN and CDR2 SYDVKM. The V end lost 2 bases, the J end lost 5 bases, and 15 bases lay between the germline ends. The CDR3 covers 15 residues. CDR3 amino acids: CASSLNQGIVETQYF. The CDR3 nucleotides read TGTGCCAGCAGTTTAAACCAAGGGATCGTGGAGACCCAGTACTTC.

V and J are TRBV2 and TRBJ1-5; TRBD1 matches at 9 bases. This CDR3 comprises 14 residues. The germline gives CDR1 SNHLY, CDR2 FYNNEI. V was clipped by 6 bases and J by 3 bases; unmatched bases: 3. CDR3 protein: CASSGTGFNQPQHF. The CDR3 bases are TGTGCCAGCAGCGGGACAGGGTTCAATCAGCCCCAGCATTTT.

The chain has TRBV28 and TRBJ2-7; the D call may be TRBD1 or TRBD2 (5 bases each). CDR3 length: 13 residues. V was cut by 4 bases and J by 0 bases, with 7 bases left in between. Germline values: CDR1 MDHEN, CDR2 SYDVKM. The CDR3 loop is CASSSGASYEQYF. The CDR3 region has the DNA TGTGCCAGCAGTTCCGGGGCCTCCTACGAGCAGTACTTC.

V is TRBV29-1 and J is TRBJ2-1; 7 bases agree with TRBD2. The V gene's germline CDR1 is SQVTM and CDR2 ANQGSEA. The ends lost 8 bases at V and 4 bases at J; junction bases unmatched: 5. The CDR3 consists of 12 residues. The CDR3 is CSLASGYNEQFF. In nucleotides, the CDR3 is TGCAGCTTGGCTAGCGGATACAATGAGCAGTTCTTC.

The V gene is TRBV19, the J gene TRBJ1-4, with D tentatively TRBD1 (5 bases). CDR3 length: 14 residues. The germline gives CDR1 LNHDA, CDR2 SQIVND (reference sequence). Trimming took off 7 bases at V and 5 bases at J, with 14 bases between the two ends. CDR3 sequence: CASKFRQSNEKLFF. Written as DNA, the CDR3 is TGTGCCAGTAAATTCAGACAGTCCAATGAAAAACTGTTTTTT.

The chain is built from TRBV5-1 and TRBJ1-1; 7 bases fit TRBD1. The CDR3 runs 15 residues. The junction had 7 bases not matched to a gene; V was cut back by 0 bases and J by 5 bases. The germline V gene encodes CDR1 SGHRS and CDR2 YFSETQ. CDR3 nucleotides: TGCGCCAGCAGCTTGGAAGGGGGCTTGGGAACTGAAGCTTTCTTT. Protein: CASSLEGGLGTEAFF.

This sequence joins TRBV4-1 and TRBJ1-2; no clear D gene. The CDR3 spans 14 residues. Germline V gives CDR1 MGHRA, CDR2 YSYEKL. The V end was cut by 0 bases, the J end by 4 bases, with 9 bases between. The CDR3 protein is CASSQEGSSYGYTF. The CDR3 nucleotides read TGCGCCAGCAGCCAAGAGGGATCCTCCTATGGCTACACCTTC.

The V and J genes are TRBV21-1 and TRBJ1-2. TRBV21-1 is noted as a pseudogene. This CDR3 has 10 amino acids. CDR3 sequence (DNA): TGTGCCAGCATCCCCTATGGCTACACCTTC. It is translated as CASIPYGYTF.

V gene TRBV5-5 combines with J gene TRBJ1-2; D not certain. The ends were cut back, 4 bases at V and 8 bases at J, with 21 bases in the middle. This CDR3 is 15 amino acids long. Germline V gene sequence: CDR1 SGHKS, CDR2 YYEKEE (reference sequence). The CDR3 protein is CASSRDTTLAGGYTF. In DNA, the CDR3 is TGTGCCAGCAGCCGCGATACTACTTTGGCCGGCGGCTACACCTTC.

V gene TRBV29-1 combines with J gene TRBJ2-7, with 10 positions matching TRBD1. The CDR3 is made up of 14 amino acids. Unmatched junction bases numbered 6, after V lost 5 bases and J lost 2 bases. Germline V gives CDR1 SQVTM, CDR2 ANQGSEA. CDR3 DNA: TGCAGCGTTTCCGGGACAGGGGTGGCCTACGAGCAGTACTTC. Its protein product is CSVSGTGVAYEQYF.

Here the CDR3 reads CAISESPGQVISLSSYNEQFF. The CDR3 region has the DNA TGTGCCATCAGTGAGTCGCCGGGACAGGTCATCTCCCTGAGCTCCTACAATGAGCAGTTCTTC. This rearrangement joins TRBV10-3 to TRBJ2-1, with 8 nucleotides matching TRBD1. The CDR3 is 21 residues long. From germline, CDR1 is ENHRY and CDR2 SYGVKD. V trimming: 0 bases; J trimming: 0 bases; junction bases outside the gene matches: 16.

The chain joins TRBV29-1 to TRBJ2-1, with TRBD2 matching 10 bases. V shed 2 bases and J 7 bases; nucleotides not matched to a gene: 8. CDR1 SQVTM and CDR2 ANQGSEA come from the germline V gene. This CDR3 spans 15 amino acids. The CDR3 DNA sequence: TGCAGCGTTGAACAACTAGCGGGAAGGAGGAATGAGCAGTTCTTC. Protein: CSVEQLAGRRNEQFF.

CDR3 in amino acids: CASSLILSYEQYF. The CDR3 region has the DNA TGTGCCAGCAGCTTAATATTGTCCTACGAGCAGTACTTC. The V call is TRBV7-9, the J call TRBJ2-7; D is unresolved. Germline V gene data show CDR1 as SEHNR and CDR2 as FQNEAQ (reference sequence). Trimming pared 2 bases from V and 1 base from J, leaving 6 bases between. The CDR3 sequence is 13 residues long.

This chain connects TRBV5-4 to TRBJ2-5; 7 nucleotides match TRBD2. Germline V gene sequence: CDR1 SGHNT, CDR2 YYREEE (reference sequence). This CDR3 contains 13 residues. Trimming at V came to 4 bases and at J to 3 bases, leaving 3 bases not matched to a gene. The CDR3 DNA follows: TGTGCCAGCAGCAGCGGGACGGAAGAGACCCAGTACTTC. It specifies CASSSGTEETQYF. Supplemented by reference TRBV5-4 and TRBJ2-5, the full variable domain reads ETGVTQSPTHLIKTRGQQVTLRCSSQSGHNTVSWYQQALGQGPQFIFQYYREEENGRGNFPPRFSGLQFPNYSSELNVNALELDDSALYLCASSSGTEETQYFGPGTRLLVL.

This chain connects TRBV12-3 or TRBV12-4 to TRBJ1-1; the D gene is possibly TRBD1 (5 bases). V gave up 5 bases and J gave up 8 bases, with 15 bases separating them. The CDR3 is 13 amino acids. CDR3 in amino acids: CASSPLGAGEAFF. The CDR3 nucleotides are TGTGCCAGCAGTCCTCTAGGGGCCGGGGAAGCTTTCTTT.

The gene calls are TRBV6-4 and TRBJ2-1; 9 nucleotides match TRBD2. This CDR3 is built from 15 residues. With 5 bases clipped from V and 0 bases from J, the junction kept 2 bases outside the gene matches. In germline, CDR1 is MRHNA, CDR2 SNTAGT. CDR3 nucleotide sequence: TGTGCCAGCAGTTCGGGACTAGCCTCCTACAATGAGCAGTTCTTC. Its protein is CASSSGLASYNEQFF.

The chain employs TRBV18 and TRBJ2-3, with D possibly called TRBD1 or TRBD2 (5 bases each). This CDR3 contains 13 residues. Trimming pared 2 bases from V and 4 bases from J, leaving 7 bases between. Germline CDR1 KGHSH, CDR2 LQKENI. The CDR3 loop is CASSPVGADTQYF. The CDR3 region has the DNA TGTGCCAGCTCACCAGTGGGGGCAGATACGCAGTATTTT.